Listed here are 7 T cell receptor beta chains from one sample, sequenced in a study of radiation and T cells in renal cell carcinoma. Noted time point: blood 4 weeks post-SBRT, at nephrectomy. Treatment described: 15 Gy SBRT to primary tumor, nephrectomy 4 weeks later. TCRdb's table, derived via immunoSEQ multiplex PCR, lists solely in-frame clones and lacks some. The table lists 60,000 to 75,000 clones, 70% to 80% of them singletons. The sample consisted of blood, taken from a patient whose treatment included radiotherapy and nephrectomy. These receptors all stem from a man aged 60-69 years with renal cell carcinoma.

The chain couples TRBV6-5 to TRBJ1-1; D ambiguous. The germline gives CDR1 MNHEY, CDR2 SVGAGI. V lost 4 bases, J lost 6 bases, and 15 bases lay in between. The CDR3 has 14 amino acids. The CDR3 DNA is TGTGCCAGCAGTTTGATGGAGGGAACGCCTGAAGCTTTCTTT. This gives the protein CASSLMEGTPEAFF.

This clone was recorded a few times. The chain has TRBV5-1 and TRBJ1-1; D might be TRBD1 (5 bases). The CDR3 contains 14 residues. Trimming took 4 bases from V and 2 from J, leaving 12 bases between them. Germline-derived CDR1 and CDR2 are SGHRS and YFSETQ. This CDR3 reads CASSGLGGNTEAFF. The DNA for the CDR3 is TGCGCCAGCAGCGGCCTCGGGGGTAACACTGAAGCTTTCTTT.

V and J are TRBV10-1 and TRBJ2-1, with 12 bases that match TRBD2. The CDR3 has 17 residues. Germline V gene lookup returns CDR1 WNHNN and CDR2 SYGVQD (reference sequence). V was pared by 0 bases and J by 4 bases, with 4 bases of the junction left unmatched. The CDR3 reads CASSESTLAGGYNEQFF. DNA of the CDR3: TGCGCCAGCAGTGAGTCGACTCTAGCGGGGGGGTACAATGAGCAGTTCTTC.

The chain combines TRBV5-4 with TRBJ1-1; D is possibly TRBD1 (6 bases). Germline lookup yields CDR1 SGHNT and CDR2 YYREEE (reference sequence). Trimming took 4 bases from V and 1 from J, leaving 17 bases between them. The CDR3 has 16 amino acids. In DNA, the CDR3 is TGTGCCAGCAGCGCAGGCGGGGGGGCGAGGAACACTGAAGCTTTCTTT. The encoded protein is CASSAGGGARNTEAFF.

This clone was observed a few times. The DNA for the CDR3 is TGTGCCAGTAGTATCAGCCAGGCCGGGCGCACCATATATTTT. This sequence encodes CASSISQAGRTIYF. This chain uses TRBV19 with TRBJ1-3; D not resolved. V lost 3 bases to trimming and J lost 9 bases, with 15 bases between them. This CDR3 is 14 amino acids long. CDR1 and CDR2 from the germline V gene are LNHDA and SQIVND (reference sequence).

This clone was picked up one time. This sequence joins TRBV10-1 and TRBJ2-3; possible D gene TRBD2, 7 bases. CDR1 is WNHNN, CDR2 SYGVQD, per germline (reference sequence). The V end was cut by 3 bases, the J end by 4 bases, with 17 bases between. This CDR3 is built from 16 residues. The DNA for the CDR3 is TGCGCCAGCAGTGATCTCGGGGGGCAGGACCCAGATACGCAGTATTTT. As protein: CASSDLGGQDPDTQYF.

CDR3 loop: CASSSQETQYF. The CDR3, as DNA: TGTGCCAGCAGCTCACAAGAGACCCAGTACTTC. This chain uses TRBV7-2 with TRBJ2-5; no definite D call. Deletions cut 4 bases from V and 2 bases from J, with 2 bases between. Per the germline V gene, CDR1 is SGHTA and CDR2 is FQGNSA. The CDR3 loop spans 11 amino acids.